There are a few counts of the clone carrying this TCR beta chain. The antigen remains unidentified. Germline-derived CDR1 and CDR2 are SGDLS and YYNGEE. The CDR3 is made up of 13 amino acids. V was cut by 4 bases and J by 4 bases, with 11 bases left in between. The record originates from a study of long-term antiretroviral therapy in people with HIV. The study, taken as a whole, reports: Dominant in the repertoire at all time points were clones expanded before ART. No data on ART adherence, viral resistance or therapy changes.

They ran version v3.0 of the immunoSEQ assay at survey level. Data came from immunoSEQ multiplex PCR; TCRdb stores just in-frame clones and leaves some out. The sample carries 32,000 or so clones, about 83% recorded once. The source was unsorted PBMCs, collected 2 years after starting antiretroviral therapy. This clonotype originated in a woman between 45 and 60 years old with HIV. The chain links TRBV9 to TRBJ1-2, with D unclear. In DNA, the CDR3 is TGTGCCAGCAGCCTTAGGGAACTCTATGGCTACACCTTC. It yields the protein CASSLRELYGYTF.